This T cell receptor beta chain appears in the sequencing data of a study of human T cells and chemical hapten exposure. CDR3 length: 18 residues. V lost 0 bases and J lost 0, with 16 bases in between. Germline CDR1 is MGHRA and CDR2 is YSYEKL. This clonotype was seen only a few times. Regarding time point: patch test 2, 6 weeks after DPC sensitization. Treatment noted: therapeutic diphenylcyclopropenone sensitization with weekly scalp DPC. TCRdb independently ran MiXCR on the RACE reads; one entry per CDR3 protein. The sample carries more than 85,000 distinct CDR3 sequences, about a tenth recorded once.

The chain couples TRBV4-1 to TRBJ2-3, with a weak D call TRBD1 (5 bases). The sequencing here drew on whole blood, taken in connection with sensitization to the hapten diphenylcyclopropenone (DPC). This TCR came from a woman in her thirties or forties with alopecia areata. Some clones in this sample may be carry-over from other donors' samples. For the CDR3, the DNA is TGCGCCAGCAGCCAAGAAAGGTCAGGGCCACCTAGCACAGATACGCAGTATTTT. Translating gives CASSQERSGPPSTDTQYF.